This paragraph covers one T cell receptor (beta chain) sequence. It lacks a known antigen. No base-level quality is on record; no much larger clone is a single base apart. The cohort comprised fewer than 750 healthy bone marrow donors. At the time of sampling, all cohort members were nominally healthy, though unrecorded immune exposures were likely present. The donor was CMV seronegative and belonged to the group of over 350 seronegative cohort members. Every donor gave a peripheral blood sample, and the peripheral blood mononuclear cells from that sample were used for TCR beta sequencing. Genomic DNA was extracted from the blood cell samples with the Qiagen DNeasy Blood Extraction Kit. The sample belongs to a study of cytomegalovirus exposure and HLA in healthy donors (dated by TCRdb to between 2016 and 2019). Study-level background: An earlier analysis of approximately 590 of the donors reported about 250 Gb of sequence data and about 100 million unique TCR beta sequences from 150 million to 200 million T cells. Around 300 gigabases of sequencing data and approximately 84 million unique TCR sequences were included in an early release covering about 620 HLA-typed donors. Of the approximately 400 genotyped donors, 80% to 90% were placed in the genetic ancestry cluster associated with self-reported Caucasian donors. The study aimed to test whether signatures of past pathogen exposure could be identified by cataloging public T cell receptors. The T cell repertoires of about 700 subjects were profiled by immunosequencing and related to cytomegalovirus serostatus. A separate validation cohort of over 95 different subjects was used in addition to the roughly 620-subject first cohort. To predict cytomegalovirus infection status, the study combined high-throughput TCR immunosequencing, statistical association of individual TCRs with disease status, and machine learning. A later analysis re-examined previously published TCR beta repertoires from just over 650 donors and added high-resolution HLA genotyping to investigate patterns of TCR occurrence. In the later analysis, no new phenotypic data were used to find candidate immune exposures; instead, reliance was placed on TCR beta sequences and their occurrence across donors. In an earlier analysis of more than 550 of the donors, high-throughput TCR beta sequencing was used to judge whether each TCR beta V gene segment behaved as functional or pseudogenic. Donor age, sex, ethnicity and CMV serostatus were compiled together with the repertoire data. A later genetic analysis took genome-wide SNP genotypes for about three fifths of the 666 donors and used that subset as a discovery cohort. Every repertoire in the discovery cohort had been generated on one and the same sequencing platform. HLA typing included class I and class II loci at four-digit resolution. The number of typed donors differed by locus: about 620-640 for A, B, C, DRB1 and DQB1; roughly 510 for DQA1; 606 for DPA1; and some 430 for DPB1. Five DR-DQ haplotypes were treated as single units for association and clustering because of strong linkage in the cohort. On average, around 240,000 unique TCR beta nucleotide sequences were sequenced per donor among several hundred genotyped donors of the cohort, with roughly 18% of those sequences being non-productive. The research as a whole found: According to a later genetic analysis, donors in an Asian-associated ancestry cluster had fewer N-insertions in productive TCRs than the approximately 690-donor mean. The sequencing pipeline was judged likely to have produced a cluster of highly shared sequence variants as a technical artifact. In a later genetic analysis, a missense DCLRE1C variant was associated with V-gene and J-gene trimming of TCR beta chains, and the association was replicated in an independent cohort. The earlier analysis of some 560 of the donors excluded 15 to 20 rarely observed V segments, including chromosome 9 orphons, because counts were too low. Most TCR sequences were observed very rarely across donors, whereas some public TCRs were present in many individuals. Because HLA typing was unavailable for some donors at each locus, only the typed subset was used in association tests. Sequencing depth was assumed to be roughly uniform across donors in the presence/absence analyses, though that assumption may not hold. A further reported finding was that TCR beta sequences accurately predicted the HLA-A and HLA-B alleles for most subjects in the first cohort. Cytomegalovirus status was reported to be diagnosed by the classifier with high specificity and sensitivity in both the original and validation cohorts. In a later analysis, the rate of TCR association differed among HLA loci, with DRB1 alleles having the most associated TCRs and HLA-C alleles having the fewest. According to a later analysis, most CMV-associated TCR beta chains appeared to be HLA-restricted, and the HLA associations seemed to be driven largely by CMV exposure. In a later analysis, several top co-occurrence clusters were reported to appear linked to parvovirus B19, influenza, CMV and Epstein-Barr virus. Correlated functional status among segregating V segments might reflect linkage disequilibrium, but an unknown experimental factor could not be ruled out. Broadly in line with IMGT annotations, most TCR beta V segments showed up in productive rearrangements about 90% or about 30% of the time in an earlier analysis of several hundred of the donors. A later analysis associated 17,000 or so TCR beta sequences with specific HLA alleles at a false discovery rate of 0.05. The 87-base-pair reads could not distinguish some IMGT-functional V segments, including TRBV6-2 and TRBV6-3, so those segments were excluded. It was suggested by the authors that the approach could potentially be generalized to other disease states and immunological phenotypes. Only TCR beta chains were sequenced in this cohort, and the absence of alpha or paired-chain data limited detectable features. Strong co-occurrence of HLA alleles, especially DR and DQ, made assigning TCR associations to individual alleles difficult. The only immune exposure information available for the cohort was CMV serostatus. Three of the identified cytomegalovirus-associated TCR beta chains were confirmed in vitro to be specific for cytomegalovirus antigens. A total of roughly 160 TCR beta chains were listed by the study as associated with cytomegalovirus. In a later analysis, HLA-associated TCR beta chains were found to be more clonally expanded and to have lower generation probabilities than equally common non-associated chains.

CDR1 MNHEY and CDR2 SMNVEV were looked up in the germline V gene (reference sequence). CDR3 length: 15 amino acids, cysteine to phenylalanine. The entry retains the CDR3 DNA only, 45 bases that are in frame from base 1. V is shortened by 3 bases, J by 4 bases, and the region joining them spans 12 bases. Library prep was done by the immunoSEQ multiplex PCR assay. For the multiplex PCR, a mixture combining 60 forward primers for TCR Vbeta segments and 13 reverse primers for TCR Jbeta segments was used. The CDR3 region of rearranged TCR beta genes was amplified from genomic DNA with a multiplex PCR assay. Amplified TCR beta libraries were sequenced as 87-base-pair reads on the Illumina HiSeq System. Under the source paper's analysis protocol: A later analysis tallied roughly 80 million unique TCR beta chains across the 666 repertoires, and around 10 million of those chains were shared by two or more donors. Raw reads were error-corrected and collapsed into unique sequences with a nearest-neighbor algorithm that merged closely related sequences to remove PCR and sequencing errors. Alignment of CDR3 sequences to IMGT reference sequences was used to assign V, D and J gene segments. Each retained sequence needed at least a six-nucleotide match to both a V gene segment and a J gene segment. Rearrangements were classified as productive when the CDR3 lacked stop codons and remained in frame with V and J, and all other rearrangements were classified as non-productive. Following IMGT convention, CDR3 was defined as the stretch from the second conserved V-encoded cysteine to the conserved J-encoded phenylalanine. Sequences without an unambiguous match to a single V gene segment were excluded from the earlier analysis of approximately 600 of the donors. An earlier analysis of a few hundred of the donors called V segments functional above 56.7% productive rearrangements and segregating when the between-donor standard deviation exceeded 5%. A statistical classification framework was built to diagnose cytomegalovirus status from the catalog of TCR beta chain sequences. In a later analysis, TCR nucleotide sequences were compared against IMGT/GENE-DB human TR gene sequences so that V and J genes could be assigned. In a later analysis, CDR3 sequences and most-parsimonious VDJ recombination scenarios were assigned using the TCRdist pipeline. A later analysis defined each TCR beta chain by its CDR3 amino acid sequence plus V-gene family, and excluded reads lacking a unique V-gene family. To address suspected cross-contamination and a sequencing artifact, a later analysis removed roughly 640 highly shared, low-generation-probability nucleotide sequences. In a later analysis, a clonal expansion index for each public chain was calculated from normalized within-repertoire ranks of inferred template counts. In a later analysis, generation probabilities were computed using a VDJ recombination model fitted to out-of-frame rearrangements, and the results were checked against IGoR. Hypergeometric tests were used in a later analysis to score TCR-TCR, TCR-HLA and TCR-CMV co-occurrence, with a repertoire-size bias correction applied to the TCR pairs. A later analysis estimated false discovery rates by permuting HLA or CMV assignments 20 times. In a later analysis, co-occurring TCRs were grouped using DBSCAN, with TCRdist sequence similarity added in when clustering inside HLA-allele-positive subsets. Repertoires with fewer than 30,000 or more than 120,000 public chains, plus five repertoires with anomalous nucleotide sharing, were excluded from co-occurrence clustering. TCRdb obtained this table from immuneACCESS and retained in-frame rearrangements with V and J assigned. These tables miss some clones; where compared with another copy, unresolved V genes account for less than half of the shortfall, and the remainder is unexplained. The DNA was the basis for D and trimming; V, J and clone size are from that table. The sample table shows fewer than 200,000 clones, and approximately 84% are seen once. Clones ranked in the top ten supply about 0.23% of the sample.

Specimen: PBMCs. This TCR derives from a girl under two years old in good health and CMV-seronegative. The chain is made from TRBV27 and TRBJ2-2; the D gene is possibly TRBD1, with 6 bases matching. This receptor carries the CDR3 CASSFQGLGTGELFF. The nucleotides are TGTGCCAGCAGTTTCCAGGGGCTGGGCACCGGGGAGCTGTTTTTT.